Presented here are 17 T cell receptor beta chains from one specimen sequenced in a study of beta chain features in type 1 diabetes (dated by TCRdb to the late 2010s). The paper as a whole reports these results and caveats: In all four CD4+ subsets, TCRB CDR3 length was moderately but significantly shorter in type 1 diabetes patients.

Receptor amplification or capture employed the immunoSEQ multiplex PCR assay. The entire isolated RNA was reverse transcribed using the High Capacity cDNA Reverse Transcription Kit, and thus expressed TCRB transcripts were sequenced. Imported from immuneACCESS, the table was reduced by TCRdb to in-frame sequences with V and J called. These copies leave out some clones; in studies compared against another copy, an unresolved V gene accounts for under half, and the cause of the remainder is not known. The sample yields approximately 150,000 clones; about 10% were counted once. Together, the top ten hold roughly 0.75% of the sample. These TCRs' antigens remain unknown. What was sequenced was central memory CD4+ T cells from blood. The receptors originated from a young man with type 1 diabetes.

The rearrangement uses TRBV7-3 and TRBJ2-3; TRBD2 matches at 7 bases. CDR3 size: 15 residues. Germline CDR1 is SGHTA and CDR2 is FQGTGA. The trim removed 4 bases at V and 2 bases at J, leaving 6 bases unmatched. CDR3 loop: CASSYSGPTTDTQYF. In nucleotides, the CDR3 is TGTGCCAGCAGCTATAGCGGGCCAACCACAGATACGCAGTATTTT.

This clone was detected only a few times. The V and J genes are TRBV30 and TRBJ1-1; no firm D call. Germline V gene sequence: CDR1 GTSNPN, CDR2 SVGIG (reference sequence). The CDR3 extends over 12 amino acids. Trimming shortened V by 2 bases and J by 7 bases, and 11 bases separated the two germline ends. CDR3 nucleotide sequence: TGTGCCTGGAGTCCCACTCATAATGAAGCTTTCTTT. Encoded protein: CAWSPTHNEAFF.

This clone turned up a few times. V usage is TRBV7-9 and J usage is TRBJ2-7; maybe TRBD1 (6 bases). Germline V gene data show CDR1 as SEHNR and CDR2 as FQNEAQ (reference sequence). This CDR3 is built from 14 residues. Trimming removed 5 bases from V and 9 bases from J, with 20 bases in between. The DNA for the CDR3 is TGTGCCAGCAGCGCCAACCCGACAGGCCGCGCGCAGTACTTC. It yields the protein CASSANPTGRAQYF. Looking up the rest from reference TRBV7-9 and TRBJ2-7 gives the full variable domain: DTGVSQNPRHKITKRGQNVTFRCDPISEHNRLYWYRQTLGQGPEFLTYFQNEAQLEKSRLLSDRFSAERPKGSFSTLEIQRTEQGDSAMYLCASSANPTGRAQYFGPGTRLTVT.

The chain's CDR3 is CASSAGPTEETQYF. As DNA, the CDR3 is TGCGCCAGCAGCGCGGGACCGACCGAGGAGACCCAGTACTTC. V gene TRBV5-1 combines with J gene TRBJ2-5; TRBD2 is a possible D gene (6 bases). This CDR3 is 14 amino acids long. Trimming shortened V by 4 bases and J by 5 bases, and 15 bases separated the two germline ends. Per germline, CDR1 SGHRS and CDR2 YFSETQ. The complete variable domain, with remaining parts taken from reference TRBV5-1 and TRBJ2-5, reads KAGVTQTPRYLIKTRGQQVTLSCSPISGHRSVSWYQQTPGQGLQFLFEYFSETQRNKGNFPGRFSGRQFSNSRSEMNVSTLELGDSALYLCASSAGPTEETQYFGPGTRLLVL.

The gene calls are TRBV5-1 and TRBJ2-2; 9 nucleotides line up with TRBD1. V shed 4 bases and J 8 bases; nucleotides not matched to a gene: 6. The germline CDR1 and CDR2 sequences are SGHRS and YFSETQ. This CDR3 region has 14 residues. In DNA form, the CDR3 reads TGCGCCAGCAGCCCGGACAGGGGCTATGGGGAGCTGTTTTTT. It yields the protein CASSPDRGYGELFF.

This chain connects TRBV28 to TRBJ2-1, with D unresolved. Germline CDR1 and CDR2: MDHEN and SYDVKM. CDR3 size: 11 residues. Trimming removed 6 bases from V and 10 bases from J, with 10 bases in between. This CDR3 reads CASRRIGEQFF. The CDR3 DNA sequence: TGTGCCAGCAGACGGATCGGGGAGCAGTTCTTC.

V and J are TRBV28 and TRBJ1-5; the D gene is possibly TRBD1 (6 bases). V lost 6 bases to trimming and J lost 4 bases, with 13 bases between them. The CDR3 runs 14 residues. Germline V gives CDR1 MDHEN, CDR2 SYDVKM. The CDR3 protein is CASSGNRENQPQHF. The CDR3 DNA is TGTGCCAGCAGCGGTAACAGGGAAAATCAGCCCCAGCATTTT.

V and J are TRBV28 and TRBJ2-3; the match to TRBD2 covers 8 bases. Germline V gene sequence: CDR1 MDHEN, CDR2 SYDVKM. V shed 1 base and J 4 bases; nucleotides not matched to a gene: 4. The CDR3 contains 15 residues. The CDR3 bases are TGTGCCAGCAGTTTATCGGGGGGGACATCAGATACGCAGTATTTT. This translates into CASSLSGGTSDTQYF.

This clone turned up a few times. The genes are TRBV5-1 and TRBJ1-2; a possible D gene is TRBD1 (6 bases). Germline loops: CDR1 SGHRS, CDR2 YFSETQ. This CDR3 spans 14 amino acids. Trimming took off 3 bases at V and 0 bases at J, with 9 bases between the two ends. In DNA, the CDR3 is TGCGCCAGCAGCTCGGGGGGCGCTAACTATGGCTACACCTTC. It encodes CASSSGGANYGYTF.

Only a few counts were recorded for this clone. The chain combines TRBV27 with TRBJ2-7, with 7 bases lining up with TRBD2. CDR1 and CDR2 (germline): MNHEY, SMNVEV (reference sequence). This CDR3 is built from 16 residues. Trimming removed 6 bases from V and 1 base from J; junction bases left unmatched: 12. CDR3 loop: CASSWTGAGGSYEQYF. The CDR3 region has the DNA TGTGCCAGCAGCTGGACCGGGGCCGGGGGGTCCTACGAGCAGTACTTC.

The CDR3 DNA reads as TGTGCCAGCAGTTCTCACTCCGGGACTAGCTACGAGCAGTACTTC. Its protein product is CASSSHSGTSYEQYF. The chain recombines TRBV28 with TRBJ2-7, with TRBD2 matching over 8 bases. V lost 4 bases, J lost 3 bases, and 8 bases stayed unmatched. This CDR3 is built from 15 residues. Germline loops: CDR1 MDHEN, CDR2 SYDVKM.

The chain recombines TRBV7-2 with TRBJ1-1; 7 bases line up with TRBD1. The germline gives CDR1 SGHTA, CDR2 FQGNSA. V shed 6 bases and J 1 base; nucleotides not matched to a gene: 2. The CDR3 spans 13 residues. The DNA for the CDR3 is TGTGCCAGCAGATGGACAGGGAACACTGAAGCTTTCTTT. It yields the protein CASRWTGNTEAFF.

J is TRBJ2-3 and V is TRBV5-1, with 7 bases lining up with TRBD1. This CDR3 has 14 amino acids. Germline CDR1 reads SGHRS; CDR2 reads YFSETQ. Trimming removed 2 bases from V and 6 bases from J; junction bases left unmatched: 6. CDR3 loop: CASSLTATGDTQYF. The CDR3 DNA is TGCGCCAGCAGCTTAACAGCGACAGGGGATACGCAGTATTTT.

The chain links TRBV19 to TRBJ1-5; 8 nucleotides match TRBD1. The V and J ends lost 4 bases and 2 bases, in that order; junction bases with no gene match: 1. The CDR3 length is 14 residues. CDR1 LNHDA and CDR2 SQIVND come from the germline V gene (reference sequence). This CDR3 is CASSRQGRNQPQHF. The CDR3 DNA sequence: TGTGCCAGTAGTAGACAGGGGCGCAATCAGCCCCAGCATTTT.

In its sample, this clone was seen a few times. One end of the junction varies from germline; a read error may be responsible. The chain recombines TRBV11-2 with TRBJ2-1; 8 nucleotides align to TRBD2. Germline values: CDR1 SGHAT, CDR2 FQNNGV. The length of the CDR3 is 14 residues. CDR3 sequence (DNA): TGTGCCAGCAGCCCTGAAGGAGCGGGGGCCTGGAAGGTCTTC. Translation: CASSPEGAGAWKVF.

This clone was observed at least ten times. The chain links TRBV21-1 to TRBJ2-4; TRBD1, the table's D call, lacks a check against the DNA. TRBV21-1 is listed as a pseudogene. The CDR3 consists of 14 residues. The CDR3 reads CASRLGTRKNIQYF. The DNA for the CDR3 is TGTGCCAGCAGGTTGGGGACACGGAAAAACATTCAGTACTTC.

CDR3 sequence reads: CAGHFSPLHF. The DNA for the CDR3 is TGCGCCGGACACTTTTCACCCCTCCACTTT. The chain joins TRBV4-1 to TRBJ1-6, with a tentative D call TRBD1 (5 bases). CDR3 size: 10 residues. The V and J ends lost 11 bases and 9 bases respectively, with 8 bases between them. Germline CDR1 is MGHRA and CDR2 is YSYEKL.